A single sample gave rise to the 5 T cell receptor beta chains below, sequenced in a study of blood T cells in healthy people across ages. A J-beta primer mix and a sample-barcoded 5' primer were used in a second PCR of roughly 6 to 12 cycles. From the 5' RACE reads, TCRdb called clonotypes with MiXCR, one entry per CDR3 protein. Among approximately 770,000 distinct CDR3 sequences listed, roughly 50% were seen once. Sequenced material: blood. The receptors were gathered from a man younger than 40 in good health.

CDR3 region: CASSSPGVGVSSYEQYF. Written as DNA, the CDR3 is TGTGCCAGCAGTTCCCCCGGTGTTGGGGTGAGCTCCTACGAGCAGTACTTC. The V and J genes are TRBV28 and TRBJ2-7; D unresolved. The CDR3 has 17 residues. V lost 4 bases to trimming and J lost 0 bases, with 19 bases between them. Germline V lookup: CDR1 MDHEN, CDR2 SYDVKM.

The chain combines TRBV7-2 with TRBJ2-1; 9 nucleotides agree with TRBD1. V shed 4 bases, J shed 0 bases, and the junction held 4 bases outside the gene matches. The CDR3 spans 16 residues. The V gene's germline CDR1 is SGHTA and CDR2 FQGNSA. The DNA of the CDR3 is TGTGCCAGCAGCTCAGGGACAGGGAGCTCCTACAATGAGCAGTTCTTC. This sequence encodes CASSSGTGSSYNEQFF. Full variable domain (remainder filled in from reference TRBV7-2 and TRBJ2-1): GAGVSQSPSNKVTEKGKDVELRCDPISGHTALYWYRQSLGQGLEFLIYFQGNSAPDKSGLPSDRFSAERTGGSVSTLTIQRTQQEDSAVYLCASSSGTGSSYNEQFFGPGTRLTVL.

This chain connects TRBV29-1 to TRBJ2-7; 8 nucleotides match TRBD2. The CDR3 is 15 residues long. With 3 bases clipped from V and 7 bases from J, the junction kept 14 bases outside the gene matches. Germline assignment: CDR1 SQVTM and CDR2 ANQGSEA. CDR3 sequence: CSVDTSGLSYNEQYF. CDR3 sequence (DNA): TGCAGCGTTGACACTAGCGGACTATCCTACAATGAGCAGTACTTC.

V usage is TRBV6-2 or TRBV6-3 and J usage is TRBJ2-3; D not certain. The CDR3 extends over 15 amino acids. Trimming took off 3 bases at V and 3 bases at J, with 13 bases between the two ends. The germline V gene has CDR1 MNHEY and CDR2 SVGEGT. Here the CDR3 DNA reads TGTGCCAGCAGTTATCTTTCCCTAAGAACAGATACGCAGTATTTT. This encodes CASSYLSLRTDTQYF.

The chain joins TRBV7-3 to TRBJ1-1; possible D gene TRBD1, 5 bases. The CDR3 runs 15 residues. V shed 2 bases and J shed 1 base, with 11 bases lying between them. Germline CDR1 SGHTA, CDR2 FQGTGA. The DNA for the CDR3 is TGTGCCAGCAGCTTATCCAGGGCGACGAACACTGAAGCTTTCTTT. Translating gives CASSLSRATNTEAFF.